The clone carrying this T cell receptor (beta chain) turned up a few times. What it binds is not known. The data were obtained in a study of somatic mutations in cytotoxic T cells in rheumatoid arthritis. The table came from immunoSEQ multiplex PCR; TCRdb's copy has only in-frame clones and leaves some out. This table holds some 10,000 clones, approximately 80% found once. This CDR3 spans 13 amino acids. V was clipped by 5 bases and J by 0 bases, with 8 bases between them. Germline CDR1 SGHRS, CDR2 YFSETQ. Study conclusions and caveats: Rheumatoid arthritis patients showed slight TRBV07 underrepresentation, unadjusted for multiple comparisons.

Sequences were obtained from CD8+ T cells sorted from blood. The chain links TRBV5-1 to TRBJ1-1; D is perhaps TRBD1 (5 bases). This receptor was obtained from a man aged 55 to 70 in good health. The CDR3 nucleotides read TGCGCCAGCAGTACGACAGTGAACACTGAAGCTTTCTTT. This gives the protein CASSTTVNTEAFF.